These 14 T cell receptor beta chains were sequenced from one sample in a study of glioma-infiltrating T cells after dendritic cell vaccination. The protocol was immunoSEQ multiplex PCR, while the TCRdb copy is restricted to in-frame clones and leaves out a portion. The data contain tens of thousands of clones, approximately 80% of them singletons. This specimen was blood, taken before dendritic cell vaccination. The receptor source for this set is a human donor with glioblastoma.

The CDR3 is CASSGRIGEFQYF. The CDR3 nucleotides are TGTGCCAGCAGCGGCCGGATAGGGGAATTTCAGTACTTC. The chain joins TRBV7-9 to TRBJ2-4, with D possibly being TRBD1 (5 bases). The V end lost 5 bases, the J end lost 11 bases, and 16 bases lay between the germline ends. CDR3 length equals 13 residues. Germline CDR1 SEHNR, CDR2 FQNEAQ (reference sequence).

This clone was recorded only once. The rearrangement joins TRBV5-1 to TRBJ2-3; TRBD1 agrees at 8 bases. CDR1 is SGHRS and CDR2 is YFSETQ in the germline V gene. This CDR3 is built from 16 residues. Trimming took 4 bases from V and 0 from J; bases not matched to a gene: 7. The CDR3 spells CASSDRGSLSTDTQYF. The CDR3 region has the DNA TGCGCCAGCAGCGACAGGGGATCACTGAGCACAGATACGCAGTATTTT.

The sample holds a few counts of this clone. CDR3 amino acids: CASSLSRDRGDDTF. The CDR3 DNA reads as TGCGCCAGCAGCTTATCCCGGGACAGGGGCGATGACACCTTC. The chain uses TRBV5-1 and TRBJ1-2; TRBD1 aligns across 10 bases. This CDR3 comprises 14 residues. Germline V gene lookup returns CDR1 SGHRS and CDR2 YFSETQ. The junction had 10 bases not matched to a gene; V was cut back by 2 bases and J by 12 bases.

This CDR3 is CASRQGNEQFF. The CDR3 bases are TGCGCCAGCCGGCAGGGCAATGAGCAGTTCTTC. The chain recombines TRBV5-1 with TRBJ2-1; D is perhaps TRBD1 (5 bases). Germline assignment: CDR1 SGHRS and CDR2 YFSETQ. Trimming removed 7 bases at V and 6 bases at J, with 8 bases between. The CDR3 length is 11 residues.

This CDR3 reads CASSSGGTSLTGELFF. The CDR3 DNA reads TGTGCCAGCAGCTCAGGCGGGACTAGCCTGACCGGGGAGCTGTTTTTT. The chain uses TRBV11-3 and TRBJ2-2; 9 bases align to TRBD2. Germline V lookup: CDR1 SGHNT, CDR2 YENEEA. The CDR3 length is 16 residues. After removal of 4 bases from V and 5 bases from J, the junction contained 8 bases not matched to a gene.

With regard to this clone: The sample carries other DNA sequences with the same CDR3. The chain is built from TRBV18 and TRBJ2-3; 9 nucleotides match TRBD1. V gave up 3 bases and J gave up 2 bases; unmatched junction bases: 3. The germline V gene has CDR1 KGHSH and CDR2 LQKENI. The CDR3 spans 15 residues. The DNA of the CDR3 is TGTGCCAGCTCACCGACAGGGGGATCCACAGATACGCAGTATTTT. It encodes CASSPTGGSTDTQYF.

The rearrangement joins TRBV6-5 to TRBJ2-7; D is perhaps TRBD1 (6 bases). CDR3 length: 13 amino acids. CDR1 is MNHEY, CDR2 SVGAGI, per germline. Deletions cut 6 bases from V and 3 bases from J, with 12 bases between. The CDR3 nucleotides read TGTGCCAGCAGACCTTACAGGGTCTACGAGCAGTACGTC. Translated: CASRPYRVYEQYV.

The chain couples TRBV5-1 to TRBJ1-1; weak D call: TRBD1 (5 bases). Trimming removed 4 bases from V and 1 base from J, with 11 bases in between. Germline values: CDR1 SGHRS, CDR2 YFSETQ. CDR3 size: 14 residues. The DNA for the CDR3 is TGCGCCAGCAGCCTAGATGGGGCGAACACTGAAGCTTTCTTT. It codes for CASSLDGANTEAFF.

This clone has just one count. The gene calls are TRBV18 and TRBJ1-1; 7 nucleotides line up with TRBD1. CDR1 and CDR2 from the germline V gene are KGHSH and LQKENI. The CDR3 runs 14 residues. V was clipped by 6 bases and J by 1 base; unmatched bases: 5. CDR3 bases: TGTGCCAGCTCCGGGACAGAGGGGAACACTGAAGCTTTCTTT. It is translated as CASSGTEGNTEAFF.

CDR3 in amino acids: CAWSLAKRSYNEQFF. For the CDR3, the DNA is TGTGCCTGGAGCCTAGCGAAGAGATCCTACAATGAGCAGTTCTTC. This rearrangement joins TRBV30 to TRBJ2-1, with D perhaps matching TRBD2 (6 bases). Germline V gene sequence: CDR1 GTSNPN, CDR2 SVGIG (reference sequence). The CDR3 is 15 amino acids. V lost 3 bases and J 1 base, leaving 13 bases between the germline ends. The full variable domain, with the rest looked up from reference TRBV30 and TRBJ2-1, is SQTIHQWPATLVQPVGSPLSLECTVEGTSNPNLYWYRQAAGRGLQLLFYSVGIGQISSEVPQNLSASRPQDRQFILSSKKLLLSDSGFYLCAWSLAKRSYNEQFFGPGTRLTVL.

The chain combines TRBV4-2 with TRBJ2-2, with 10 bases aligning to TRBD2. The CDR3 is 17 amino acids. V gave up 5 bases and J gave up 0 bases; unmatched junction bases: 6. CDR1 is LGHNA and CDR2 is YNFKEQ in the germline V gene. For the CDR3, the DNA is TGTGCCAGCAGCGCTCCTAGCGGGGGCGCGAACACCGGGGAGCTGTTTTTT. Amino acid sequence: CASSAPSGGANTGELFF.

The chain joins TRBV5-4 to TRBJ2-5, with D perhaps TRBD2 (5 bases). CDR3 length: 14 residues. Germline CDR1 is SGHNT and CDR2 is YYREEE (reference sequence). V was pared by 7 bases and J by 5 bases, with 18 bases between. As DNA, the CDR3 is TGTGCCAGCGAGCGGTCCATGTCTCGTGAGACCCAGTACTTC. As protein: CASERSMSRETQYF.

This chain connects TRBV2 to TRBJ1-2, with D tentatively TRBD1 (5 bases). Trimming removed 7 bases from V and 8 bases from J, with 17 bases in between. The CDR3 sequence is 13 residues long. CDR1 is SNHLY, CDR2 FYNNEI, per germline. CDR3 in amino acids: CASKGEGPRGYTF. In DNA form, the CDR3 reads TGTGCCAGCAAAGGGGAAGGGCCCCGGGGCTACACCTTC.

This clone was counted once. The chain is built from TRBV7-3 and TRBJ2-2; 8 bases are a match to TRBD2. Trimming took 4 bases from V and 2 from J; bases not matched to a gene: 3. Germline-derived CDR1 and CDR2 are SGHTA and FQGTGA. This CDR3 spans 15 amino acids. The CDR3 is CASSSGTSNTGELFF. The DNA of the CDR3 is TGTGCCAGCAGCTCCGGGACTAGTAACACCGGGGAGCTGTTTTTT. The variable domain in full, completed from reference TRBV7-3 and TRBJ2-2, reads GAGVSQTPSNKVTEKGKYVELRCDPISGHTALYWYRQSLGQGPEFLIYFQGTGAADDSGLPNDRFFAVRPEGSVSTLKIQRTERGDSAVYLCASSSGTSNTGELFFGEGSRLTVL.